Listed here are 30 T cell receptor beta chains from one sample, sequenced in a study of T cell responses to AZD1222 COVID-19 vaccine. The repertoire was sequenced with immunoSEQ multiplex PCR; TCRdb's copy has only in-frame clones and lacks some. Among fewer than 140,000 clones listed, around 90% were seen once. Sequencing was performed on peripheral blood, taken on day 0 of AZD1222 vaccination. The receptor source for this set is an adult in good health.

This sequence joins TRBV4-2 and TRBJ1-5; weak D call: TRBD1 (5 bases). Germline values: CDR1 LGHNA, CDR2 YNFKEQ. V lost 0 bases, J lost 3 bases, and 9 bases lay in between. The CDR3 covers 15 residues. This chain's CDR3 is CASSQDLGDNQPQHF. DNA for the CDR3: TGTGCCAGCAGCCAAGATCTGGGGGACAATCAGCCCCAGCATTTT.

The rearrangement uses TRBV27 and TRBJ2-4; the D gene could be TRBD1 or TRBD2 (6 bases each). From germline, CDR1 is MNHEY and CDR2 SMNVEV (reference sequence). V gave up 1 base and J gave up 6 bases, with 10 bases separating them. This CDR3 is built from 14 residues. CDR3 sequence (DNA): TGTGCCAGCAGTTTATACGGGGGCCCAAACATTCAGTACTTC. It specifies CASSLYGGPNIQYF.

The J gene is TRBJ1-1, the V gene TRBV30, with TRBD1 as a possible D gene (5 bases). V lost 2 bases and J lost 4, with 8 bases in between. Germline V CDR1 and CDR2: GTSNPN, SVGIG (reference sequence). The CDR3 totals 12 residues. CDR3 DNA sequence: TGTGCCTGGAGTAACGGGGCCACTGAAGCTTTCTTT. Encoded protein: CAWSNGATEAFF.

The genes are TRBV7-3 and TRBJ2-1; D possibly corresponds to TRBD2 (6 bases). There are 16 residues in the CDR3. Germline CDR1 SGHTA, CDR2 FQGTGA. The V end lost 5 bases, the J end lost 3 bases, and 17 bases lay between the germline ends. The CDR3 sequence: CASSAQGRGGYNEQFF. The CDR3 region has the DNA TGTGCCAGCAGCGCTCAAGGGCGGGGAGGCTACAATGAGCAGTTCTTC.

The V call is TRBV4-1, the J call TRBJ2-1, with 16 bases that match TRBD2. V was clipped by 1 base and J by 3 bases; unmatched bases: 6. Germline lookup yields CDR1 MGHRA and CDR2 YSYEKL. This CDR3 has 19 residues. The DNA for the CDR3 is TGCGCCAGCAGCCAAGTTGCGGGACTAGCGGGAGGGAACTACAATGAGCAGTTCTTC. This codes for CASSQVAGLAGGNYNEQFF.

This rearrangement joins TRBV3-1 (or the pseudogene TRBV3-2) to TRBJ2-5, with TRBD2 matching over 11 bases. Germline lookup yields CDR1 LGHDT and CDR2 YNNKEL (reference sequence). This CDR3 has 19 amino acids. V lost 0 bases and J lost 4; bases outside the gene matches: 13. CDR3 coding DNA: TGTGCCAGCAGCCAAGATATTTGGGCTAGCGGGAGGCTGCGAGAGACCCAGTACTTC. It translates to CASSQDIWASGRLRETQYF.

The genes are TRBV5-1 and TRBJ1-2; a weak D match, TRBD1 (6 bases). Germline CDR1 and CDR2: SGHRS and YFSETQ. Trimming shortened V by 2 bases and J by 4 bases, and 12 bases separated the two germline ends. The CDR3 is 14 residues long. CDR3 bases: TGCGCCAGCAGCTTTGGAGGGGGGGTCTATGGCTACACCTTC. This sequence encodes CASSFGGGVYGYTF.

This rearrangement joins TRBV24-1 to TRBJ2-1, with D tentatively TRBD1 (6 bases). V lost 1 base to trimming and J lost 3 bases, with 6 bases between them. CDR1 and CDR2 (germline): KGHDR, SFDVKD. The CDR3 spans 14 residues. CDR3 protein: CATSDLQGYNEQFF. The DNA of the CDR3 is TGTGCCACCAGTGATTTACAGGGCTACAATGAGCAGTTCTTC.

The CDR3 sequence is CASSHDSGTSGSTNTGELFF. The CDR3 nucleotides are TGTGCCAGCAGCCACGACTCCGGGACTAGCGGGAGTACGAACACCGGGGAGCTGTTTTTT. J is TRBJ2-2 and V is TRBV6-4; 14 bases line up with TRBD2. The CDR3 has 20 residues. V gave up 6 bases and J gave up 0 bases; unmatched junction bases: 12. CDR1 is MRHNA and CDR2 is SNTAGT in the germline V gene.

The chain is built from TRBV4-1 and TRBJ1-5, with D perhaps matching TRBD1 (6 bases). The CDR3 length is 16 residues. V was trimmed by 3 bases and J by 0 bases, leaving 12 bases between them. Germline V gene lookup returns CDR1 MGHRA and CDR2 YSYEKL. CDR3 nucleotide sequence: TGCGCCAGCAGCCAGAACAGGGCGGATAGCAATCAGCCCCAGCATTTT. Its translation: CASSQNRADSNQPQHF.

The sample holds a few counts of this clone. The chain uses TRBV10-2 and TRBJ1-1, with a weak D call TRBD1 (6 bases). CDR3 length: 14 amino acids. CDR1 is WSHSY, CDR2 SAAADI, per germline. Trimming removed 7 bases at V and 0 bases at J, with 12 bases between. This chain's CDR3 is CASTSQGLNTEAFF. The CDR3 nucleotides read TGCGCCAGCACTTCACAGGGTCTGAACACTGAAGCTTTCTTT.

The CDR3: CASSPGPPNAGELFF. The CDR3 bases are TGCGCCAGCAGCCCGGGACCACCCAACGCCGGGGAGCTGTTTTTT. The chain is built from TRBV4-1 and TRBJ2-2, with D perhaps matching TRBD1 or TRBD2 (5 bases each). Germline V lookup: CDR1 MGHRA, CDR2 YSYEKL. Trimming stripped 4 bases from V and 6 bases from J, with 15 bases between. The CDR3 runs to 15 residues.

The gene calls are TRBV19 and TRBJ2-7; no reliable D call. Germline V gene data show CDR1 as LNHDA and CDR2 as SQIVND (reference sequence). Trimming shortened V by 5 bases and J by 2 bases, and 7 bases separated the two germline ends. There are 12 residues in the CDR3. The CDR3 is CASSRSPYEQYF. Written as DNA, the CDR3 is TGTGCCAGTAGTCGATCCCCCTACGAGCAGTACTTC.

This clone was seen once. The chain uses TRBV7-2 and TRBJ2-7; 7 bases are shared with TRBD1. CDR1 SGHTA and CDR2 FQGNSA come from the germline V gene. This CDR3 is 14 amino acids long. V dropped 0 bases and J dropped 4; count of bases not matched to a gene: 3. CDR3 nucleotide sequence: TGTGCCAGCAGCTTAGCCGGCAGGGGGTACGAGCAGTACTTC. Translation gives CASSLAGRGYEQYF.

The rearrangement links TRBV27 to TRBJ1-5; D gene ambiguous. There are 14 residues in the CDR3. In germline, CDR1 is MNHEY, CDR2 SMNVEV (reference sequence). V dropped 8 bases and J dropped 0 bases, with 11 bases sitting between them. DNA for the CDR3: TGTGCCAGCTCCCCGGCCTTTAGCAATCAGCCCCAGCATTTT. Translated, it gives CASSPAFSNQPQHF.

Only one count was recorded for this clone. This rearrangement joins TRBV27 to TRBJ2-5, with 7 bases aligning to TRBD1. The germline gives CDR1 MNHEY, CDR2 SMNVEV (reference sequence). CDR3 size: 13 residues. V lost 6 bases to trimming and J lost 5 bases; unmatched junction nucleotides: 6. The CDR3 bases are TGTGCCAGCAGGACAGGGTTCGGGGAGACCCAGTACTTC. This sequence encodes CASRTGFGETQYF.

This clone came up a few times. The rearrangement links TRBV4-1 to TRBJ2-2; D unresolved. The CDR3 covers 15 residues. The germline V gene has CDR1 MGHRA and CDR2 YSYEKL. The germline V and J ends were trimmed by 5 bases and 1 base, with 11 bases remaining between them. This CDR3 reads CASSVKPGNTGELFF. CDR3 sequence (DNA): TGCGCCAGCAGCGTTAAGCCCGGGAACACCGGGGAGCTGTTTTTT.

J is TRBJ2-5 and V is TRBV2; TRBD1 is a possible D gene (5 bases). The CDR3 contains 13 residues. The V end was cut by 5 bases, the J end by 4 bases, with 11 bases between. Germline V gives CDR1 SNHLY, CDR2 FYNNEI. The CDR3 reads CASSPRRGETQYF. The CDR3 bases are TGTGCCAGCAGTCCCCGTAGGGGAGAGACCCAGTACTTC.

This chain joins TRBV5-4 and TRBJ2-3; D could derive from TRBD1 or TRBD2 (5 bases each). CDR1 is SGHNT and CDR2 is YYREEE in the germline V gene (reference sequence). V lost 0 bases and J 0 bases, leaving 20 bases between the germline ends. This CDR3 has 19 residues. CDR3 nucleotides: TGTGCCAGCAGCTTGGGGGGGACGGGCCCCCGCTTTAGCACAGATACGCAGTATTTT. Translated, it gives CASSLGGTGPRFSTDTQYF.

A single count supports this clone. The chain uses TRBV7-8 and TRBJ1-6, with 9 bases aligning to TRBD1. V lost 5 bases to trimming and J lost 10 bases; unmatched junction nucleotides: 12. This CDR3 spans 16 amino acids. Germline loops: CDR1 SGHVS, CDR2 FQNEAQ. The CDR3 DNA follows: TGTGCCAGCAGCGCCAACTTACAGGGGGCGGGATCACCCCTCCACTTT. Its protein is CASSANLQGAGSPLHF.

J is TRBJ2-7 and V is TRBV4-2, with D uncertain. V gave up 1 base and J gave up 2 bases, with 9 bases separating them. This CDR3 contains 14 residues. In germline, CDR1 is LGHNA, CDR2 YNFKEQ. CDR3 DNA: TGTGCCAGCAGCCAAGTATTCGGCACCTACGAGCAGTACTTC. Protein product: CASSQVFGTYEQYF.

The rearrangement joins TRBV11-2 to TRBJ2-7; 8 positions agree with TRBD1. V shed 6 bases and J 7 bases; nucleotides not matched to a gene: 5. The V gene's germline CDR1 is SGHAT and CDR2 FQNNGV. CDR3 length: 12 amino acids. The DNA for the CDR3 is TGTGCCAGCAGTCTACAGGGGGGAGAGCAGTACTTC. It codes for CASSLQGGEQYF.

V usage is TRBV19 and J usage is TRBJ2-5, with 7 bases matching TRBD1. The ends lost 3 bases at V and 5 bases at J; junction bases unmatched: 3. Per germline, CDR1 LNHDA and CDR2 SQIVND (reference sequence). The CDR3 covers 13 residues. The CDR3 sequence: CASSIQGEETQYF. Here the CDR3 DNA reads TGTGCCAGTAGTATTCAGGGGGAGGAGACCCAGTACTTC.

This clone was observed once. J is TRBJ2-7 and V is TRBV28; D remains unclear. The CDR3 has 11 residues. The V end was cut by 7 bases, the J end by 4 bases, with 8 bases between. In germline, CDR1 is MDHEN, CDR2 SYDVKM. CDR3 DNA: TGTGCCAGCACCTCCCTATACGAGCAGTACTTC. This encodes CASTSLYEQYF.

The chain combines TRBV27 with TRBJ1-1, with a tentative D call TRBD1 (5 bases). The CDR3 consists of 13 residues. Looked up from germline, CDR1 is MNHEY and CDR2 is SMNVEV (reference sequence). Trimming stripped 2 bases from V and 3 bases from J, with 7 bases between. The CDR3 DNA sequence: TGTGCCAGCAGTTTAATGGGGGACACTGAAGCTTTCTTT. Amino acids: CASSLMGDTEAFF.

The rearrangement joins TRBV7-9 to TRBJ2-7; TRBD2 is a possible D gene (5 bases). V was pared by 5 bases and J by 3 bases, with 20 bases between. This CDR3 spans 16 amino acids. From germline, CDR1 is SEHNR and CDR2 FQNEAQ (reference sequence). CDR3 DNA sequence: TGTGCCAGCAGCCGCTGGCGAGGGAAACAGAGCTACGAGCAGTACTTC. Protein sequence: CASSRWRGKQSYEQYF.

The chain recombines TRBV14 with TRBJ2-7; TRBD2 aligns across 7 bases. The germline V gene encodes CDR1 SGHDN and CDR2 FVKESK. The CDR3 loop spans 14 amino acids. The J segment lost 1 base and the V segment lost 4 bases, leaving 4 bases of the junction unmatched. This CDR3 is CASSPAGRSYEQYF. The CDR3 DNA sequence: TGTGCCAGCAGCCCAGCGGGGCGATCCTACGAGCAGTACTTC.

V is TRBV25-1 and J is TRBJ1-4, with unresolved D. The length of the CDR3 is 15 residues. V lost 0 bases and J 0 bases, leaving 5 bases between the germline ends. CDR1 and CDR2 (germline): MGHDK, SYGVNS. The CDR3, as DNA: TGTGCCAGCAGTGAATACGGCCCAACTAATGAAAAACTGTTTTTT. Translation gives CASSEYGPTNEKLFF.

The rearrangement joins TRBV11-2 to TRBJ2-5; 7 positions agree with TRBD1. CDR1 and CDR2 (germline): SGHAT, FQNNGV. This CDR3 is 16 amino acids long. After removal of 1 base from V and 3 bases from J, the junction contained 8 bases not matched to a gene. The CDR3 loop reads CASSLAGGREKETQYF. In DNA, the CDR3 is TGTGCCAGCAGCTTAGCAGGGGGACGAGAAAAAGAGACCCAGTACTTC.

V usage is TRBV24-1 and J usage is TRBJ2-1, with D maybe TRBD2 (6 bases). Trimming stripped 9 bases from V and 6 bases from J, with 14 bases between. This CDR3 comprises 13 residues. Germline V gene data show CDR1 as KGHDR and CDR2 as SFDVKD. CDR3 protein: CATGRERGNEQFF. The CDR3 DNA follows: TGTGCCACCGGTCGGGAGCGCGGCAATGAGCAGTTCTTC.